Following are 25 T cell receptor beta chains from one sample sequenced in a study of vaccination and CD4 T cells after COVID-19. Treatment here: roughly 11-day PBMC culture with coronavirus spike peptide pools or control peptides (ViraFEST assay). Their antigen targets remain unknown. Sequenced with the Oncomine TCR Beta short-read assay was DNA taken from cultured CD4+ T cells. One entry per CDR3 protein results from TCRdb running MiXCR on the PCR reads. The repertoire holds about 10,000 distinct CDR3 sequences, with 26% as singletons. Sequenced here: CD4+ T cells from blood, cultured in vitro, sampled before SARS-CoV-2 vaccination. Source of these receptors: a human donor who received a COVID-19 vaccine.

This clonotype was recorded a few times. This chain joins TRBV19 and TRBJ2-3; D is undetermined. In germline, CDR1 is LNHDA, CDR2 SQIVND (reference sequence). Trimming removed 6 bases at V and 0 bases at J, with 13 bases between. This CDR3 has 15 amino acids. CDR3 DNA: TGTGCCAGTAGGCTGAAGGGCACCAGCACAGATACGCAGTATTTT. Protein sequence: CASRLKGTSTDTQYF.

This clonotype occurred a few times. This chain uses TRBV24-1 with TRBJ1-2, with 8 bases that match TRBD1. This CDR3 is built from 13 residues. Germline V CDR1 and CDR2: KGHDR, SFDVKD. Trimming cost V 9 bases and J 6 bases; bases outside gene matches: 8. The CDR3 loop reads CATSDRERNGYTF. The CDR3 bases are TGTGCCACCTCGGACAGGGAAAGAAATGGCTACACCTTC.

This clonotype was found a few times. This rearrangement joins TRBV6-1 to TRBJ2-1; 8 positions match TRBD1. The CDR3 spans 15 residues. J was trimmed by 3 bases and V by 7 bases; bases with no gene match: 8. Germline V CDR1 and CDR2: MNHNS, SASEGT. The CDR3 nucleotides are TGTGCCAGCAATCGGGACAGGTCTGGCTACAATGAGCAGTTCTTC. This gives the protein CASNRDRSGYNEQFF.

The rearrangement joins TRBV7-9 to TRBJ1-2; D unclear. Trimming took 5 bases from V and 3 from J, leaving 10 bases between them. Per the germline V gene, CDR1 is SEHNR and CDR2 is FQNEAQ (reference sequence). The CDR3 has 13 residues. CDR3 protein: CASSPQKYYGYTF. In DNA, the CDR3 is TGTGCCAGCAGCCCACAAAAATACTATGGCTACACCTTC.

The CDR3 region is CASSTGDGSTDTQYF. The CDR3 DNA is TGTGCCAGTAGTACAGGGGACGGGAGCACAGATACGCAGTATTTT. The chain is built from TRBV19 and TRBJ2-3; a possible D gene is TRBD1 (6 bases). Germline V CDR1 and CDR2: LNHDA, SQIVND (reference sequence). V lost 4 bases to trimming and J lost 0 bases, with 11 bases between them. The CDR3 sequence is 15 residues long.

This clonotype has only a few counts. The CDR3 sequence: CATSDPRTGQWSKNIQYF. In nucleotides, the CDR3 is TGTGCCACCAGTGATCCAAGAACGGGACAATGGTCCAAAAACATTCAGTACTTC. The chain has TRBV24-1 and TRBJ2-4; possible D gene TRBD1, 6 bases. The CDR3 extends over 18 amino acids. The V end was cut by 3 bases, the J end by 2 bases, with 19 bases between. Germline V CDR1 and CDR2: KGHDR, SFDVKD.

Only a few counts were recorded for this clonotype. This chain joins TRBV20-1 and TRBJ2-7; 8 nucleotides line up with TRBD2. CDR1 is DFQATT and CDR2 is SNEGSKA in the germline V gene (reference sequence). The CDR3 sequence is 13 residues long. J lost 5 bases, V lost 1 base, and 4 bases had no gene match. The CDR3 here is CSARGKLADEQYF. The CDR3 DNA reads TGCAGTGCTAGAGGTAAACTAGCGGACGAGCAGTACTTC.

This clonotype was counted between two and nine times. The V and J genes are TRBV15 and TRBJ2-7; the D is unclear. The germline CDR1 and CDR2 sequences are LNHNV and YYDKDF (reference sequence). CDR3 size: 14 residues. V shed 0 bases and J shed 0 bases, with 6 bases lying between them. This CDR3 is CATSRDASSYEQYF. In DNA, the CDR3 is TGTGCCACCAGCAGAGACGCGAGCTCCTACGAGCAGTACTTC.

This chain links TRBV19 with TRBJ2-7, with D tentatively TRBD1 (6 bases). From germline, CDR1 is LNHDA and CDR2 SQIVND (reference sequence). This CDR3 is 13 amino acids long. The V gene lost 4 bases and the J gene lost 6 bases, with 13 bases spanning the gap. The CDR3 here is CASSNDGQTEQYF. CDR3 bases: TGTGCCAGTAGTAATGATGGACAGACCGAGCAGTACTTC.

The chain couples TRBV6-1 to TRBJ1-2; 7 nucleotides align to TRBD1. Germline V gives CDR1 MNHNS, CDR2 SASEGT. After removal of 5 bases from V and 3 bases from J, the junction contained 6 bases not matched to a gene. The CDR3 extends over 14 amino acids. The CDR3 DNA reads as TGTGCCAGCAGTCCAAACAGGGGCCACTATGGCTACACCTTC. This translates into CASSPNRGHYGYTF.

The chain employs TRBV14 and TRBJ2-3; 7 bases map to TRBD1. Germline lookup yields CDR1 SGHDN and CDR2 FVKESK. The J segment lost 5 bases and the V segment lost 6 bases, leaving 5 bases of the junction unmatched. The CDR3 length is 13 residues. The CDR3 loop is CASSYRGEDTQYF. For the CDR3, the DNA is TGTGCCAGCAGTTACAGGGGTGAAGATACGCAGTATTTT.

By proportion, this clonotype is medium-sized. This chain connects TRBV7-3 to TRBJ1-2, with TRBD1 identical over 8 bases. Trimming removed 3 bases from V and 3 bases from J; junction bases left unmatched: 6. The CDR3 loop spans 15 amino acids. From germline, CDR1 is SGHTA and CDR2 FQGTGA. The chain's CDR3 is CASSFNGQGDYGYTF. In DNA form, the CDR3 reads TGTGCCAGCAGCTTTAACGGACAGGGTGACTATGGCTACACCTTC.

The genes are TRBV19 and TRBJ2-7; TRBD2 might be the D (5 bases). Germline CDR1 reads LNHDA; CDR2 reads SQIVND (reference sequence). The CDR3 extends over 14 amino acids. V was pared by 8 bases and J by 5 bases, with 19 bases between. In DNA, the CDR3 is TGTGCCAGTTCCTTTGGGAGTAGTATCGACGAGCAGTACTTC. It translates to CASSFGSSIDEQYF.

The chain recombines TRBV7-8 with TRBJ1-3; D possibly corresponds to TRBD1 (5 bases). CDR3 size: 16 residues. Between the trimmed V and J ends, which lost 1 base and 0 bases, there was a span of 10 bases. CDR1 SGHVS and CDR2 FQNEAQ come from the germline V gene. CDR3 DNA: TGTGCCAGCAGCTTAGGGGGGTTACTCTCTGGAAACACCATATATTTT. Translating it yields CASSLGGLLSGNTIYF.

CDR3 coding DNA: TGTGCCAGCAGCAACGGACTAGCGGGGGTCAATGAGCAGTTCTTC. Its protein product is CASSNGLAGVNEQFF. This chain links TRBV7-2 with TRBJ2-1, with 13 bases identical to TRBD2. Germline values: CDR1 SGHTA, CDR2 FQGNSA. The CDR3 consists of 15 residues. The V gene end was trimmed by 5 bases and the J gene end by 6 bases; junction bases not matched to a gene: 4.

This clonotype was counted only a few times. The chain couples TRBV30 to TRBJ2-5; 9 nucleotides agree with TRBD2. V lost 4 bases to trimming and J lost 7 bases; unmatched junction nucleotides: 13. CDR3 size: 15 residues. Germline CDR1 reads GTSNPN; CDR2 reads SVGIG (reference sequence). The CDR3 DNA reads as TGTGCCTGGAAGTCTGGCGGGGGGGCTTCCGGGACCCAGTACTTC. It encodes CAWKSGGGASGTQYF. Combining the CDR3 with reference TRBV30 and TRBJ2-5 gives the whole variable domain SQTIHQWPATLVQPVGSPLSLECTVEGTSNPNLYWYRQAAGRGLQLLFYSVGIGQISSEVPQNLSASRPQDRQFILSSKKLLLSDSGFYLCAWKSGGGASGTQYFGPGTRLLVL.

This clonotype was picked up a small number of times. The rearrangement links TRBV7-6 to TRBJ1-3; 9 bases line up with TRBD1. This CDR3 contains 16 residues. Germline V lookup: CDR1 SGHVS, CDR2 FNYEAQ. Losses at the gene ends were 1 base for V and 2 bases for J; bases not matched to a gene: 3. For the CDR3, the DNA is TGTGCCAGCAGCTTAGTACAGGGGGCAGCTGGAAACACCATATATTTT. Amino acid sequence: CASSLVQGAAGNTIYF.

The CDR3 reads CASSLVARGGYEQYF. As DNA, the CDR3 is TGTGCCAGCAGCTTGGTAGCCAGGGGAGGCTACGAGCAGTACTTC. The chain couples TRBV5-6 to TRBJ2-7; tentatively, D is TRBD1 or TRBD2 (6 bases each). V was clipped by 0 bases and J by 3 bases, with 13 bases between them. This CDR3 has 15 residues. Germline V gives CDR1 SGHDT, CDR2 YYEEEE.

CDR3 sequence reads: CASSLGQLAGGYNEQFF. DNA for the CDR3: TGTGCCAGCAGCTTGGGCCAACTAGCGGGGGGTTACAATGAGCAGTTCTTC. The V call is TRBV5-4, the J call TRBJ2-1; 12 bases agree with TRBD2. The CDR3 loop spans 17 amino acids. Germline V gene data show CDR1 as SGHNT and CDR2 as YYREEE (reference sequence). The trim removed 0 bases at V and 4 bases at J, leaving 5 bases unmatched.

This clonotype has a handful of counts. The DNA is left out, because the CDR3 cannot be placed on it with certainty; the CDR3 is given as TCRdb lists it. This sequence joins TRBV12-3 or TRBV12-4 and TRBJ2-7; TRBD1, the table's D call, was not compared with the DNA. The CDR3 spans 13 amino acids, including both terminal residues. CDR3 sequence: CASSFGPGLEQYF.

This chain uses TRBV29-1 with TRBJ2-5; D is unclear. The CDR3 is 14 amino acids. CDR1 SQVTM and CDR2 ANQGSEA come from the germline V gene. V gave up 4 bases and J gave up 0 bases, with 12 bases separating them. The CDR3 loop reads CSVVVGRYQETQYF. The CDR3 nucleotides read TGCAGCGTTGTGGTCGGAAGGTACCAAGAGACCCAGTACTTC.

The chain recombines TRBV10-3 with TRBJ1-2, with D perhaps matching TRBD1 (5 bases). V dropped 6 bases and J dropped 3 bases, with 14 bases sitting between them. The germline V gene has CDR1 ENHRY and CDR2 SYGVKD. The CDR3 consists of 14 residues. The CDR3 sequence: CAISDTGTDYGYTF. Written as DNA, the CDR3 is TGTGCCATCAGCGATACCGGGACGGACTATGGCTACACCTTC.

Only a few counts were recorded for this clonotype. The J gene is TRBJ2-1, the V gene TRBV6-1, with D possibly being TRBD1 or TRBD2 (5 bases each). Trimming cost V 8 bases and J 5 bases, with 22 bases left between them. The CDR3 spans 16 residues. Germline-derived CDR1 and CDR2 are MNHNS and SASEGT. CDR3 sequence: CASRVSGTDSNNEQFF. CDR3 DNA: TGTGCCAGCCGTGTAAGTGGGACGGACTCTAACAATGAGCAGTTCTTC.

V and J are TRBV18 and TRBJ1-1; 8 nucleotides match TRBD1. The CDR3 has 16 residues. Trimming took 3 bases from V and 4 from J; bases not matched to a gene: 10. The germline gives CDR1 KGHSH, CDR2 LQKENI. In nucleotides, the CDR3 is TGTGCCAGCTCACCCAGACAGGGGAAGGAGAGCACTGAAGCTTTCTTT. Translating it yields CASSPRQGKESTEAFF.

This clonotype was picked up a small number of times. The CDR3 nucleotides are TGTGCCAGTCACCAAGCGGGGGACACCTACGAGCAGTACTTC. Its translation is CASHQAGDTYEQYF. This rearrangement joins TRBV19 to TRBJ2-7; TRBD2 matches 8 bases. CDR3 length equals 14 residues. Germline assignment: CDR1 LNHDA and CDR2 SQIVND (reference sequence). V trimming: 8 bases; J trimming: 2 bases; junction bases outside the gene matches: 8. Supplemented by reference TRBV19 and TRBJ2-7, the full variable domain reads DGGITQSPKYLFRKEGQNVTLSCEQNLNHDAMYWYRQDPGQGLRLIYYSQIVNDFQKGDIAEGYSVSREKKESFPLTVTSAQKNPTAFYLCASHQAGDTYEQYFGPGTRLTVT.